This T cell receptor (beta chain) was obtained from a study of blood T cell repertoires in COVID-19. Germline V gives CDR1 MNHEY, CDR2 SVGAGI. The V and J ends lost 5 bases and 0 bases respectively, with 7 bases between them. The length of the CDR3 is 13 residues. Sequencing used immunoSEQ multiplex PCR; TCRdb keeps in-frame clones, though not all of them. Of approximately 200,000 clones listed, roughly 89% are singletons. This chain uses TRBV6-5 with TRBJ1-1; no definite D call. The receptor's source is a man aged 18 to 29 with acute COVID-19. The sample was PBMCs or T cells enriched from blood (not recorded which). CDR3 region: CASSTQVNTEAFF. CDR3 coding DNA: TGTGCCAGCAGTACCCAGGTGAACACTGAAGCTTTCTTT.